One sample yielded the 18 T cell receptor beta chains listed below, sequenced in a study of cytomegalovirus exposure and HLA in healthy donors. Using immunoSEQ multiplex PCR, the repertoire was profiled, and TCRdb retains in-frame clones only, with some absent. The sample consists of 78,000 or so clones, 96% of them appearing once. The sequencing input was PBMCs. These receptors came from a man younger than 35 in good health and CMV-seropositive.

The chain carries TRBV19 and TRBJ1-5; D might be TRBD1 (6 bases). The CDR3 covers 16 residues. V lost 6 bases and J 0 bases, leaving 15 bases between the germline ends. Germline CDR1 LNHDA, CDR2 SQIVND (reference sequence). CDR3: CASRGGQVLSNQPQHF. The CDR3 bases are TGTGCCAGTAGAGGGGGTCAGGTTCTTAGCAATCAGCCCCAGCATTTT.

V is TRBV7-9 and J is TRBJ2-5; TRBD1 is a possible D gene (6 bases). Looked up from germline, CDR1 is SEHNR and CDR2 is FQNEAQ (reference sequence). Trimming left V 7 bases short and J 2 bases short, with 17 bases between. The CDR3 extends over 15 amino acids. In nucleotides, the CDR3 is TGTGCCAGCACCACCACAGGGCTCGTACAAGAGACCCAGTACTTC. Residues: CASTTTGLVQETQYF.

V usage is TRBV29-1 and J usage is TRBJ2-3; a weak D match, TRBD2 (5 bases). The CDR3 sequence is 14 residues long. Germline assignment: CDR1 SQVTM and CDR2 ANQGSEA. The V and J ends lost 8 bases and 1 base respectively, with 16 bases between them. The CDR3 region is CSSAEGSRTDTQYF. For the CDR3, the DNA is TGCAGCTCCGCCGAGGGAAGCCGCACAGATACGCAGTATTTT.

This sequence joins TRBV30 and TRBJ2-1; 15 bases agree with TRBD2. The CDR3 extends over 16 amino acids. The germline CDR1 and CDR2 sequences are GTSNPN and SVGIG (reference sequence). Trimming removed 1 base from V and 10 bases from J; junction bases left unmatched: 8. The CDR3 sequence: CAWSARTSGRGREQFF. CDR3 sequence (DNA): TGTGCCTGGAGTGCCCGGACTAGCGGGAGGGGTCGGGAGCAGTTCTTC.

The chain carries TRBV5-4 and TRBJ1-2; D might be TRBD1 (6 bases). Per the germline V gene, CDR1 is SGHNT and CDR2 is YYREEE (reference sequence). The CDR3 is 15 amino acids. Trimming took 3 bases from V and 6 from J, leaving 18 bases between them. CDR3 sequence reads: CASSSRQVIFDGYTF. The DNA for the CDR3 is TGTGCCAGCAGCTCGCGACAGGTTATCTTTGATGGCTACACCTTC. The complete variable domain, with remaining parts taken from reference TRBV5-4 and TRBJ1-2, reads ETGVTQSPTHLIKTRGQQVTLRCSSQSGHNTVSWYQQALGQGPQFIFQYYREEENGRGNFPPRFSGLQFPNYSSELNVNALELDDSALYLCASSSRQVIFDGYTFGSGTRLTVV.

The chain combines TRBV10-2 with TRBJ2-7; TRBD2 is a possible D gene (5 bases). V shed 2 bases and J shed 0 bases, with 14 bases lying between them. Germline CDR1 WSHSY, CDR2 SAAADI. The CDR3 runs to 16 residues. The CDR3 nucleotides are TGCGCCAGCAGTGAGGCAGGCGGGCTTAGCTCCTACGAGCAGTACTTC. Encoded protein: CASSEAGGLSSYEQYF.

The chain recombines TRBV27 with TRBJ2-3, with D perhaps TRBD1 (5 bases). The CDR3 consists of 12 residues. Trimming pared 1 base from V and 9 bases from J, leaving 8 bases between. Germline V gives CDR1 MNHEY, CDR2 SMNVEV (reference sequence). The CDR3 DNA is TGTGCCAGCAGTTTATGGGGCACAACGCAGTATTTT. It yields the protein CASSLWGTTQYF.

In its sample, this clone was seen a few times. V usage is TRBV4-1 and J usage is TRBJ2-7; no firm D call. Trimming took 3 bases from V and 3 from J, leaving 12 bases between them. The germline V gene encodes CDR1 MGHRA and CDR2 YSYEKL. The CDR3 has 14 amino acids. In DNA form, the CDR3 reads TGCGCCAGCAGCCAGCCGCTTCGGAGCTACGAGCAGTACTTC. It specifies CASSQPLRSYEQYF.

V is TRBV29-1 and J is TRBJ2-1; TRBD2 agrees at 9 bases. Germline V gene sequence: CDR1 SQVTM, CDR2 ANQGSEA. V lost 3 bases to trimming and J lost 8 bases; unmatched junction nucleotides: 14. The CDR3 length is 16 residues. The CDR3 protein is CSVESAWAGGYYEQFF. CDR3 DNA: TGCAGCGTTGAGTCGGCCTGGGCGGGAGGGTATTATGAGCAGTTCTTC.

This rearrangement joins TRBV5-4 to TRBJ2-5; possibly TRBD2 for D (5 bases). Germline V gives CDR1 SGHNT, CDR2 YYREEE (reference sequence). This CDR3 comprises 16 residues. Deletions cut 4 bases from V and 0 bases from J, with 16 bases between. The CDR3 is CASSPEADWYQETQYF. The CDR3 DNA sequence: TGTGCCAGCAGCCCGGAGGCGGATTGGTACCAAGAGACCCAGTACTTC.

The chain carries TRBV11-2 and TRBJ2-7, with a tentative D call TRBD1 (6 bases). V dropped 5 bases and J dropped 2 bases, with 13 bases sitting between them. CDR3 size: 14 residues. Germline CDR1 is SGHAT and CDR2 is FQNNGV. In nucleotides, the CDR3 is TGTGCCAGCAGCCCAAGGACAGACCCCTACGAGCAGTACTTC. As protein: CASSPRTDPYEQYF.

The J gene is TRBJ2-3, the V gene TRBV11-1; D is unclear. CDR3 length equals 14 residues. V was pared by 2 bases and J by 3 bases, with 9 bases between. CDR1 and CDR2 from the germline V gene are SGHAT and FQDESV (reference sequence). The DNA for the CDR3 is TGTGCCAGCAGCTTACTGGTAGTAACAGATACGCAGTATTTT. Translating it yields CASSLLVVTDTQYF.

The gene calls are TRBV28 and TRBJ2-7; TRBD1 matches at 7 bases. The V and J ends lost 7 bases and 3 bases, in that order; junction bases with no gene match: 12. The CDR3 extends over 15 amino acids. Germline CDR1 reads MDHEN; CDR2 reads SYDVKM. The CDR3 spells CASISEMSGGYEQYF. The CDR3 nucleotides are TGTGCCAGCATCTCGGAGATGTCAGGGGGCTACGAGCAGTACTTC.

This sequence joins TRBV5-1 and TRBJ2-7; 10 positions agree with TRBD2. The V segment lost 2 bases and the J segment 2 bases; nucleotides outside the gene matches: 4. The CDR3 has 15 residues. The germline gives CDR1 SGHRS, CDR2 YFSETQ. CDR3 nucleotide sequence: TGCGCCAGCAGCTTAACCGGGACTAGCGCCTACGAGCAGTACTTC. It translates to CASSLTGTSAYEQYF. The full variable domain, completed using reference TRBV5-1 and TRBJ2-7, is KAGVTQTPRYLIKTRGQQVTLSCSPISGHRSVSWYQQTPGQGLQFLFEYFSETQRNKGNFPGRFSGRQFSNSRSEMNVSTLELGDSALYLCASSLTGTSAYEQYFGPGTRLTVT.

The chain uses TRBV19 and TRBJ1-1, with D possibly being TRBD1 (6 bases). V was trimmed by 6 bases and J by 3 bases, leaving 23 bases between them. Germline V gene lookup returns CDR1 LNHDA and CDR2 SQIVND (reference sequence). This CDR3 spans 17 amino acids. The CDR3 here is CASRSVITRGSDTEAFF. The DNA of the CDR3 is TGTGCCAGTAGGAGCGTAATAACCAGGGGATCTGACACTGAAGCTTTCTTT.

Note on this clone: At one of its ends the junction is not consistent with the germline gene, which may arise from a read error. The chain links TRBV10-2 to TRBJ1-2; maybe TRBD1 (5 bases). Germline V gives CDR1 WSHSY, CDR2 SAAADI. The CDR3 has 10 residues. The DNA of the CDR3 is TGCGCCAGCAGTGAGAAAGGGGCGTACTTC. Amino acid sequence: CASSEKGAYF.

The chain combines TRBV5-1 with TRBJ2-7; D perhaps matches TRBD2 (7 bases). The CDR3 totals 16 residues. The V gene's germline CDR1 is SGHRS and CDR2 YFSETQ. V lost 0 bases and J lost 0, with 13 bases in between. DNA of the CDR3: TGCGCCAGCAGCTTGGATAGGGAGGGGGACTCCTACGAGCAGTACTTC. It yields the protein CASSLDREGDSYEQYF.

The V call is TRBV25-1, the J call TRBJ1-1, with a weak D call TRBD1 (5 bases). CDR3 length equals 14 residues. Per the germline V gene, CDR1 is MGHDK and CDR2 is SYGVNS. Trimming left V 4 bases short and J 2 bases short, with 11 bases between. CDR3 DNA: TGTGCCAGCAGTGTGGAGGGGCCTAACACTGAAGCTTTCTTT. As protein: CASSVEGPNTEAFF.